This T cell receptor beta chain was identified in a study of shared clonotypes between healthy human individuals. The study's findings and limits: It was the few donors that limited the genetic and exposure-history diversity represented. Expectations were that clonotype sharing among donors would be affected by sequencing depth. Rarefaction exposed incomplete sorted-subset sequencing despite large depth.

The V gene's germline CDR1 is ENHRY and CDR2 SYGVKD. The CDR3 contains 14 residues. The ends were cut back, 5 bases at V and 2 bases at J, with 10 bases in the middle. As to this clone: What it recognizes is unknown.

Some clones are missing from TCRdb's copy, which holds only in-frame ones; the method was immunoSEQ multiplex PCR. The table has around 2.5 million clones, 90% to 95% seen once. V is TRBV10-3 and J is TRBJ2-1, with a weak D call TRBD1 (6 bases). The receptor comes from a young man in good health. Some clones in this sample may be carry-over from other donors' samples. The sequencing input was naive CD4+ T cells from PBMCs. The subset: CD45RA+ positively selected. CDR3 nucleotides: TGTGCCATCAGTCAGGGGATCGCCTACAATGAGCAGTTCTTC. This gives the protein CAISQGIAYNEQFF.